This TCR beta chain appears in the sequencing data of a study of cytotoxic CD8 clonotypes in ibrutinib-treated CLL. Worth noting for this clone: Antigen unknown.

Trimming cost V 4 bases and J 0 bases; bases outside gene matches: 5. The CDR3 is 16 residues long. Germline-derived CDR1 and CDR2 are SGHRS and YFSETQ. Study findings and constraints: Public clonotypes, found uncommonly, either contracted or stayed stable on treatment.

Here immunoSEQ multiplex PCR was the method, and the copy in TCRdb shows in-frame clones only, minus some. The sample has about 160,000 clones, roughly 80% seen once. The sequence derives from a human donor with chronic lymphocytic leukemia. V and J are TRBV5-1 and TRBJ2-2; 8 bases fit TRBD2. The starting material was PBMCs, obtained after 12 months of ibrutinib treatment. This chain's CDR3 is CASSIGLAPNTGELFF. DNA of the CDR3: TGCGCCAGCAGCATAGGACTAGCTCCGAACACCGGGGAGCTGTTTTTT.